The TCR beta chain under discussion was sequenced for a study of PD-L1 blockade in urothelial cancer. Overall study context: Blood underwent analysis 3 weeks (second dose) and 6 weeks after treatment began. The study recovered a median of roughly 150,000 T cells per blood sample.

For each patient, 1 to 8 samples were obtained, pretreatment and on-treatment. Some clones are missing from TCRdb's copy, which holds only in-frame ones; the method was immunoSEQ multiplex PCR. The data show about 80,000 clones, with about nine tenths seen just once and 4.5% to 7% held by the top ten. Germline CDR1 is LNHDA and CDR2 is SQIVND (reference sequence). Deletions cut 7 bases from V and 0 bases from J, with 13 bases between. The CDR3 runs 15 residues. The chain carries TRBV19 and TRBJ1-5, with D perhaps TRBD1 (5 bases). The receptor's source is a woman in her 70s with urothelial cancer. Sample: PBMCs, taken around atezolizumab (anti-PD-L1) treatment. CDR3 amino acids: CASKRTSDSNQPQHF. The DNA of the CDR3 is TGTGCCAGTAAGAGGACATCTGATAGCAATCAGCCCCAGCATTTT.